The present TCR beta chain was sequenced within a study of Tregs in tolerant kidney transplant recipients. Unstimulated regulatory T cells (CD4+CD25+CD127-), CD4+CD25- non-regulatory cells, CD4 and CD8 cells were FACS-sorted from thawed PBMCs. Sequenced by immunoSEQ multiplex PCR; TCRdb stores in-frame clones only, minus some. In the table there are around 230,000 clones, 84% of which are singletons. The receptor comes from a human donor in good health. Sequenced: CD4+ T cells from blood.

The CDR3 reads CATRTSGADTDTQYF. Written as DNA, the CDR3 is TGTGCCACCCGGACTAGCGGGGCAGACACAGATACGCAGTATTTT. The chain carries TRBV10-3 and TRBJ2-3; 12 bases match TRBD2. The junction had 7 bases not matched to a gene; V was cut back by 10 bases and J by 2 bases. This CDR3 comprises 15 residues. Germline CDR1 is ENHRY and CDR2 is SYGVKD.